The 13 T cell receptor beta chains presented below share a single source sample, sequenced in a study of blood T cell repertoires in COVID-19. Clones were read by immunoSEQ multiplex PCR, and TCRdb kept only the in-frame ones, dropping some. The sample includes under 75,000 clones, just over 85% of them seen just once. The source material was peripheral blood. These receptors were taken from a woman aged 80 or over with active COVID-19.

The rearrangement uses TRBV5-1 and TRBJ1-1, with a tentative D call TRBD1 (6 bases). Germline CDR1 is SGHRS and CDR2 is YFSETQ. The V and J ends lost 0 bases and 5 bases respectively, with 11 bases between them. There are 14 residues in the CDR3. The CDR3 reads CASSLEGESTEAFF. The CDR3 DNA follows: TGCGCCAGCAGCTTGGAGGGGGAGAGTACTGAAGCTTTCTTT.

The chain recombines TRBV29-1 with TRBJ1-1; tentative D call: TRBD1 (6 bases). The CDR3 consists of 14 residues. V was trimmed by 5 bases and J by 1 base, leaving 14 bases between them. CDR1 is SQVTM and CDR2 is ANQGSEA in the germline V gene. The CDR3 reads CSVTPGQQNTEAFF. CDR3 coding DNA: TGCAGCGTTACACCGGGACAACAGAACACTGAAGCTTTCTTT. The complete variable domain, with remaining parts taken from reference TRBV29-1 and TRBJ1-1, reads SAVISQKPSRDICQRGTSLTIQCQVDSQVTMMFWYRQQPGQSLTLIATANQGSEATYESGFVIDKFPISRPNLTFSTLTVSNMSPEDSSIYLCSVTPGQQNTEAFFGQGTRLTVV.

This chain links TRBV7-6 with TRBJ2-7, with D maybe TRBD1 (6 bases). CDR1 is SGHVS, CDR2 FNYEAQ, per germline. Trimming cost V 2 bases and J 2 bases, with 10 bases left between them. The CDR3 extends over 14 amino acids. The CDR3 sequence is CASSLTDRAYEQYF. The DNA for the CDR3 is TGTGCCAGCAGCTTAACGGACAGAGCCTACGAGCAGTACTTC.

The chain joins TRBV18 to TRBJ2-7; TRBD2 aligns across 12 bases. V shed 6 bases, J shed 4 bases, and the junction held 4 bases outside the gene matches. The CDR3 has 14 amino acids. In germline, CDR1 is KGHSH, CDR2 LQKENI. The CDR3 DNA reads as TGTGCCAGCTCCCCTGGGACTAGCGGGTACGAGCAGTACTTC. Translation gives CASSPGTSGYEQYF.

There are a few counts of this clone. The chain links TRBV19 to TRBJ1-5; 8 nucleotides match TRBD1. CDR1 is LNHDA, CDR2 SQIVND, per germline (reference sequence). The length of the CDR3 is 15 residues. The V segment lost 4 bases and the J segment 5 bases; nucleotides outside the gene matches: 7. CDR3 DNA sequence: TGTGCCAGTAGTAAGGACAGGGAGGGCTATCAGCCCCAGCATTTT. Translated: CASSKDREGYQPQHF.

V gene TRBV7-2 combines with J gene TRBJ1-1; TRBD1 is a possible D gene (5 bases). Per germline, CDR1 SGHTA and CDR2 FQGNSA. The CDR3 sequence is 15 residues long. Trimming cost V 1 base and J 0 bases, with 9 bases left between them. CDR3 sequence reads: CASSLDGHMNTEAFF. CDR3 in DNA: TGTGCCAGCAGCTTAGACGGACACATGAACACTGAAGCTTTCTTT.

The CDR3 nucleotides read TGTGCCAGCAGCTTAAATGGGGGGGTTGCGGTCACTGAAGCTTTCTTT. It translates to CASSLNGGVAVTEAFF. The genes are TRBV7-2 and TRBJ1-1; tentative D call: TRBD1 (5 bases). The CDR3 has 16 amino acids. V shed 2 bases and J shed 4 bases, with 17 bases lying between them. Germline-derived CDR1 and CDR2 are SGHTA and FQGNSA.

V and J are TRBV6-5 and TRBJ2-3; 8 nucleotides align to TRBD2. Germline CDR1 and CDR2: MNHEY and SVGAGI. The length of the CDR3 is 12 residues. J gave up 8 bases and V 7 bases, and 5 bases lay outside the gene matches. The CDR3 reads CASTLAEPTQYF. The CDR3 nucleotides read TGTGCCAGCACACTAGCGGAGCCTACGCAGTATTTT.

This sequence joins TRBV5-1 and TRBJ2-3; 11 positions match TRBD2. This CDR3 comprises 16 residues. Germline values: CDR1 SGHRS, CDR2 YFSETQ. J was trimmed by 5 bases and V by 2 bases; bases with no gene match: 7. In DNA, the CDR3 is TGCGCCAGCAGCTTTACTAGCGGGGGAGGAAAAGATACGCAGTATTTT. This gives the protein CASSFTSGGGKDTQYF.

The V call is TRBV5-1, the J call TRBJ2-3; 7 bases are a match to TRBD2. CDR3 length: 20 amino acids. The germline gives CDR1 SGHRS, CDR2 YFSETQ. V lost 1 base and J lost 2; bases outside the gene matches: 19. The CDR3 loop reads CASSLYWGSGLRASTDTQYF. DNA for the CDR3: TGCGCCAGCAGCTTGTATTGGGGTAGCGGGTTACGCGCCTCCACAGATACGCAGTATTTT.

V usage is TRBV29-1 and J usage is TRBJ1-1, with TRBD1 identical over 11 bases. The CDR3 sequence is 15 residues long. With 4 bases clipped from V and 4 bases from J, the junction kept 8 bases outside the gene matches. The germline gives CDR1 SQVTM, CDR2 ANQGSEA. The CDR3: CSVAGTGGKSTEAFF. For the CDR3, the DNA is TGCAGCGTTGCAGGGACAGGGGGAAAGAGCACTGAAGCTTTCTTT.

The chain has TRBV6-5 and TRBJ1-6; possibly TRBD1 for D (5 bases). Germline CDR1 and CDR2: MNHEY and SVGAGI. Trimming removed 10 bases from V and 10 bases from J, with 17 bases in between. The CDR3 loop spans 13 amino acids. The CDR3 coding sequence is TGTGCCACCTCGGACAATTTGGAATCACCCCTCCACTTT. Encoded protein: CATSDNLESPLHF.

The chain carries TRBV7-6 and TRBJ2-1, with D unclear. V was pared by 7 bases and J by 2 bases, with 12 bases between. The CDR3 length is 14 residues. From germline, CDR1 is SGHVS and CDR2 FNYEAQ. CDR3 protein: CASTFHLPYNEQFF. The CDR3 nucleotides read TGTGCCAGCACCTTCCACCTACCCTACAATGAGCAGTTCTTC.